This is a list of T cell receptor beta chains from one sample in a study of response to subunit inactivated influenza vaccine. One entry per CDR3 protein results from TCRdb running MiXCR on the RT-PCR reads. The sample comprises about 780,000 distinct CDR3 sequences, about 18% of which are singletons, and 11% rests with the top ten. The source was PBMCs from blood, collected 5 days after vaccination. All receptors come from a man in his fifties who received an inactivated influenza vaccine. Both conserved end residues are part of each CDR3. Fields, in order: CDR3 length, V gene, CDR3 protein.

cdr3_length: 12
v_call: TRBV7-2
cdr3_aa: CASSLGRGAAFF

cdr3_length: 16
v_call: TRBV6-4
cdr3_aa: CASSDPDRGGRETQYF

cdr3_length: 15
v_call: TRBV12-3/TRBV12-4
cdr3_aa: CASSSGHTSFYEQYF

cdr3_length: 16
v_call: TRBV10-3
cdr3_aa: CAISGETGSYNSPLHF

cdr3_length: 16
v_call: TRBV28
cdr3_aa: CASRTSGGASSYGYTF

cdr3_length: 16
v_call: TRBV10-3
cdr3_aa: CAISEQLAGGPDTQYF

cdr3_length: 15
v_call: TRBV27
cdr3_aa: CASSLWTGRYNEQFF

cdr3_length: 13
v_call: TRBV12-3/TRBV12-4
cdr3_aa: CASRYGLAYEQYF

cdr3_length: 13
v_call: TRBV6-6
cdr3_aa: CASTQNPRTEAFF

cdr3_length: 14
v_call: TRBV7-8
cdr3_aa: CASVERESQETQYF

cdr3_length: 15
v_call: TRBV6-1
cdr3_aa: CASSLGWGREETQYF

cdr3_length: 13
v_call: TRBV27
cdr3_aa: CASSLTVLETQYF

cdr3_length: 12
v_call: TRBV20-1
cdr3_aa: CSAGAGPYEQYF

cdr3_length: 14
v_call: TRBV5-1
cdr3_aa: CASHTGPPSDTQYF

cdr3_length: 12
v_call: TRBV30
cdr3_aa: CAWSVGHRVQYF

cdr3_length: 16
v_call: TRBV7-3
cdr3_aa: CASSSGAGGPTDTQYF

cdr3_length: 15
v_call: TRBV5-6
cdr3_aa: CASSTGQAPNNEQFF

cdr3_length: 13
v_call: TRBV20-1
cdr3_aa: CSARGGESYEQYF

cdr3_length: 14
v_call: TRBV2
cdr3_aa: CASMEPSGANVLTF

cdr3_length: 13
v_call: TRBV5-1
cdr3_aa: CASSSGQGDEQYF

cdr3_length: 14
v_call: TRBV5-6
cdr3_aa: CASSAGQGTYEQYF

cdr3_length: 14
v_call: TRBV6-1
cdr3_aa: CASSNRRSNTEAFF

cdr3_length: 14
v_call: TRBV6-2/TRBV6-3
cdr3_aa: CASYSRGRPKGQFF

cdr3_length: 14
v_call: TRBV27
cdr3_aa: CASSFSFTAGELFF

cdr3_length: 12
v_call: TRBV20-1
cdr3_aa: CSATDSGETQYF

cdr3_length: 14
v_call: TRBV7-9
cdr3_aa: CASSAAMGGTEAFF

cdr3_length: 15
v_call: TRBV15
cdr3_aa: CATGRGGLFSYEQYF

cdr3_length: 13
v_call: TRBV7-2
cdr3_aa: CASSPWAHETQYF

cdr3_length: 13
v_call: TRBV29-1
cdr3_aa: CSGGEPSVGEQYF

cdr3_length: 15
v_call: TRBV30
cdr3_aa: CAWTRTSGNYNEQFF

cdr3_length: 13
v_call: TRBV10-3
cdr3_aa: CAITGTGDTEAFF

cdr3_length: 17
v_call: TRBV4-1
cdr3_aa: CASSQDEAGGFLKTQYF

cdr3_length: 14
v_call: TRBV28
cdr3_aa: CASINRVGNSPLHF

cdr3_length: 13
v_call: TRBV20-1
cdr3_aa: CSATKAGVETQYF

cdr3_length: 16
v_call: TRBV6-2/TRBV6-3
cdr3_aa: CASSRGLDRRDYEQYF

cdr3_length: 14
v_call: TRBV20-1
cdr3_aa: CSASRRDVNTEAFF

cdr3_length: 14
v_call: TRBV5-1
cdr3_aa: CASSPGLGRNEQFF

cdr3_length: 14
v_call: TRBV5-1
cdr3_aa: CASSVFGSDTEAFF